A single sample is the source of the 19 T cell receptor beta chains below, sequenced in a study of T cell responses to AZD1222 COVID-19 vaccine. Some clones are missing from TCRdb's copy, which holds only in-frame ones; the method was immunoSEQ multiplex PCR. The sample consists of 130,000 to 150,000 clones, around nine tenths of them appearing once. The sequenced sample was peripheral blood, obtained on day 0 of AZD1222 vaccination. The receptors originated from an adult in good health.

DNA for the CDR3: TGTGCCAGCAGCTTAACGTGGAACCCGATGGATGAGCAGTTCTTC. It yields the protein CASSLTWNPMDEQFF. The chain couples TRBV7-2 to TRBJ2-1; D unresolved. This CDR3 is 15 amino acids long. The V gene's germline CDR1 is SGHTA and CDR2 FQGNSA. The V end was cut by 2 bases, the J end by 8 bases, with 16 bases between.

This clone was picked up one time. The rearrangement uses TRBV11-1 and TRBJ2-3, with a tentative D call TRBD1 (6 bases). The germline CDR1 and CDR2 sequences are SGHAT and FQDESV (reference sequence). Trimming pared 5 bases from V and 3 bases from J, leaving 9 bases between. The CDR3 spans 13 residues. The DNA for the CDR3 is TGTGCCAGCAGCCCTGGACAGACAGATACGCAGTATTTT. It is translated as CASSPGQTDTQYF.

V gene TRBV5-1 combines with J gene TRBJ2-1, with a weak D call TRBD2 (6 bases). This CDR3 has 12 residues. Germline V gene sequence: CDR1 SGHRS, CDR2 YFSETQ. V lost 7 bases, J lost 4 bases, and 9 bases lay in between. CDR3 sequence: CASGGGYNEQFF. The CDR3 DNA sequence: TGCGCCAGCGGGGGAGGATACAATGAGCAGTTCTTC.

The rearrangement joins TRBV11-3 to TRBJ1-1, with TRBD1 as a possible D gene (6 bases). In germline, CDR1 is SGHNT, CDR2 YENEEA. This CDR3 contains 17 residues. Trimming took 4 bases from V and 2 from J, leaving 20 bases between them. The CDR3 region has the DNA TGTGCCAGCAGCTCTAATACAGGGAGCGGCGACAACACTGAAGCTTTCTTT. It is translated as CASSSNTGSGDNTEAFF.

This clone was recorded only once. The chain recombines TRBV7-9 with TRBJ1-4; D perhaps matches TRBD1 (5 bases). Germline CDR1 and CDR2: SEHNR and FQNEAQ (reference sequence). Trimming took off 1 base at V and 8 bases at J, with 17 bases between the two ends. The CDR3 is made up of 16 amino acids. The CDR3 nucleotides read TGTGCCAGCAGCTTAGGAGGTAGCAGGGTTCGGGAAAAACTGTTTTTT. Translated, it gives CASSLGGSRVREKLFF.

V is TRBV29-1 and J is TRBJ2-5, with no clear D. Germline V lookup: CDR1 SQVTM, CDR2 ANQGSEA. The CDR3 spans 13 residues. V was cut by 4 bases and J by 1 base, with 10 bases left in between. CDR3 sequence: CSVGSRFQETQYF. The DNA for the CDR3 is TGCAGCGTTGGCTCGCGGTTCCAAGAGACCCAGTACTTC.

The CDR3 DNA reads as TGTGCCAGCAGCTTAGGTTCGACTAGGTTACAGGGCTACGAGCAGTACTTC. Protein product: CASSLGSTRLQGYEQYF. This sequence joins TRBV7-2 and TRBJ2-7, with D possibly called TRBD1 or TRBD2 (6 bases each). The germline V and J ends were trimmed by 1 base and 3 bases, with 19 bases remaining between them. Germline CDR1 reads SGHTA; CDR2 reads FQGNSA. CDR3 length: 17 residues.

V and J are TRBV11-2 and TRBJ1-5, with 7 bases identical to TRBD1. CDR1 SGHAT and CDR2 FQNNGV come from the germline V gene. V trimming: 5 bases; J trimming: 4 bases; junction bases outside the gene matches: 5. CDR3 length equals 14 residues. This chain's CDR3 is CASSPQGRNQPQHF. The CDR3 DNA sequence: TGTGCCAGCAGCCCACAGGGGAGGAATCAGCCCCAGCATTTT.

The chain couples TRBV29-1 to TRBJ2-1; perhaps TRBD2 as D (6 bases). The CDR3 runs to 11 residues. Germline V gives CDR1 SQVTM, CDR2 ANQGSEA. V was shortened by 4 bases and J by 10 bases, with 11 bases between the two germline ends. The CDR3 sequence: CSVGREEEQFF. DNA for the CDR3: TGCAGCGTTGGGAGGGAGGAGGAGCAGTTCTTC.

This chain connects TRBV4-1 to TRBJ2-7, with 7 positions matching TRBD1. The germline CDR1 and CDR2 sequences are MGHRA and YSYEKL. The trim removed 4 bases at V and 2 bases at J, leaving 2 bases unmatched. The CDR3 spans 13 residues. CDR3 in DNA: TGCGCCAGCAGCCGGGACAGTACCTACGAGCAGTACTTC. Translated: CASSRDSTYEQYF.

This chain uses TRBV5-4 with TRBJ2-1; D unresolved. The V end lost 0 bases, the J end lost 4 bases, and 11 bases lay between the germline ends. The germline CDR1 and CDR2 sequences are SGHNT and YYREEE (reference sequence). The CDR3 is 15 amino acids. CDR3 sequence: CASSLASTAYNEQFF. CDR3 coding DNA: TGTGCCAGCAGCTTGGCCTCAACGGCTTACAATGAGCAGTTCTTC.

The count of this clone is one. The genes are TRBV5-5 and TRBJ2-7; D unresolved. The germline gives CDR1 SGHKS, CDR2 YYEKEE (reference sequence). V dropped 2 bases and J dropped 7 bases, with 10 bases sitting between them. The CDR3 runs 12 residues. The CDR3, as DNA: TGTGCCAGCAGCTTCTTGGAGCCAGAGCAGTACTTC. This sequence encodes CASSFLEPEQYF.

V and J are TRBV6-2 or TRBV6-3 and TRBJ1-2; D is unclear. The CDR3 sequence is 13 residues long. The germline gives CDR1 MNHEY, CDR2 SVGEGT. Trimming stripped 6 bases from V and 4 bases from J, with 12 bases between. The CDR3 sequence: CASSVHGRYGYTF. CDR3 DNA: TGTGCCAGCAGCGTCCATGGCCGCTATGGCTACACCTTC.

The J gene is TRBJ2-7, the V gene TRBV3-1 (or the pseudogene TRBV3-2); 7 positions match TRBD1. Trimming took 4 bases from V and 0 from J; bases not matched to a gene: 12. This CDR3 comprises 17 residues. Germline values: CDR1 LGHDT, CDR2 YNNKEL (reference sequence). The CDR3 DNA reads as TGTGCCAGCAGCCGGCTGGGACAGTGTGAAAACTCCTACGAGCAGTACTTC. It yields the protein CASSRLGQCENSYEQYF.

CDR3 bases: TGTGCCAGCAGTTTTTGGAACACTGAAGCTTTCTTT. Its protein is CASSFWNTEAFF. The chain carries TRBV28 and TRBJ1-1; D remains unclear. The CDR3 length is 12 residues. Germline assignment: CDR1 MDHEN and CDR2 SYDVKM. Trimming shortened V by 3 bases and J by 1 base, and 3 bases separated the two germline ends. The full variable domain, completed using reference TRBV28 and TRBJ1-1, is DVKVTQSSRYLVKRTGEKVFLECVQDMDHENMFWYRQDPGLGLRLIYFSYDVKMKEKGDIPEGYSVSREKKERFSLILESASTNQTSMYLCASSFWNTEAFFGQGTRLTVV.

This chain links TRBV27 with TRBJ1-5; D unresolved. V was clipped by 4 bases and J by 0 bases, with 10 bases between them. The CDR3 loop spans 15 amino acids. Germline V gene sequence: CDR1 MNHEY, CDR2 SMNVEV (reference sequence). The CDR3 here is CASSSSSRSNQPQHF. The CDR3 DNA reads TGTGCCAGCAGTTCCTCCTCGCGTAGCAATCAGCCCCAGCATTTT.

The rearrangement uses TRBV5-1 and TRBJ1-2; 8 positions match TRBD1. The CDR3 has 15 residues. Germline V gene data show CDR1 as SGHRS and CDR2 as YFSETQ. Germline trimming cut 5 bases from V and 4 bases from J; bases unmatched to any gene: 10. The CDR3 nucleotides read TGCGCCAGCAGACGCATTGTTGGACAGGGCTATGGCTACACCTTC. This codes for CASRRIVGQGYGYTF.

For this clone: Other DNA sequences of this sample code for an identical CDR3. The rearrangement uses TRBV28 and TRBJ2-7; D could derive from TRBD1 or TRBD2 (6 bases each). CDR3 length: 12 residues. Trimming removed 2 bases at V and 7 bases at J, with 9 bases between. Germline V gene data show CDR1 as MDHEN and CDR2 as SYDVKM. CDR3 in amino acids: CASSLRGLEQYF. CDR3 DNA sequence: TGTGCCAGCAGTTTACGGGGGCTGGAGCAGTACTTC.

The V gene is TRBV19, the J gene TRBJ1-2; no clear D. The CDR3 loop spans 14 amino acids. Germline V gene sequence: CDR1 LNHDA, CDR2 SQIVND (reference sequence). V was clipped by 3 bases and J by 10 bases, with 18 bases between them. This CDR3 is CASSIYGKGIVYTF. The CDR3 DNA is TGTGCCAGTAGTATTTATGGGAAAGGAATAGTCTACACCTTC.